The clone carrying this TCR beta chain was detected ten times or more. Its antigen is still unknown. 5'RACE with 10-nucleotide random UMIs produced the cDNA. The authors obtained over 160 million TCR-beta sequences from 15-18 subjects per sequencing run. TCRdb recomputed calls from the 5' RACE reads with MiXCR, one row per CDR3 protein. The top ten clones hold more than 20% of a sample with roughly 34,000 distinct CDR3 sequences, 4.6% of them seen once. This CDR3 region has 16 residues. From germline, CDR1 is SGHDT and CDR2 YYEEEE. V was clipped by 1 base and J by 2 bases, with 14 bases between them. This sample is part of a study of neurological immune-mediated disorders. Broader study findings: TCR-beta repertoires seemed private in all groups, with no expanded CDR3 amino acid sequences shared.

The material sequenced was PBMCs. The sequence was collected from a man younger than 30 in good health. V is TRBV5-6 and J is TRBJ2-3; D not resolved. The CDR3 region is CASSLFVGRSTDTQYF. The CDR3 DNA follows: TGTGCCAGCAGCTTGTTTGTCGGCAGGTCCACAGATACGCAGTATTTT.